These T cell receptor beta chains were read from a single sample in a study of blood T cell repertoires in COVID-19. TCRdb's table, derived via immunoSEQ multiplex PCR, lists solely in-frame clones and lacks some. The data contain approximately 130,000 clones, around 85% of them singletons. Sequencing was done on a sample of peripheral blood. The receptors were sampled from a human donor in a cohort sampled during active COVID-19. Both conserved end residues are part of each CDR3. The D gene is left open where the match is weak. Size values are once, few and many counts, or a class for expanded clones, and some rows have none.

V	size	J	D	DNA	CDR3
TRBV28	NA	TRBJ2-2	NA	TGTGCCAGCAGTAGGTGGGGGCTACGAAACACCGGGGAGCTGTTTTTT	CASSRWGLRNTGELFF
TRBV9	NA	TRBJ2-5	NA	TGTGCCAGCCTGGAGCGGAACCAAGAGACCCAGTACTTC	CASLERNQETQYF
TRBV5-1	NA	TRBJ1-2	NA	TGCGCCAGCAGCTTGGGACGGAGAAACTATGGCTACACCTTC	CASSLGRRNYGYTF
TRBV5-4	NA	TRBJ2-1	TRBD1	TGTGCCAGCAGCACTGAGGGGACAGGGCAACGTGAGCAGTTCTTC	CASSTEGTGQREQFF
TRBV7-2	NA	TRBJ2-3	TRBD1	TGTGCCAGCAGCTTGGACAGGGGTCGCACAGATACGCAGTATTTT	CASSLDRGRTDTQYF
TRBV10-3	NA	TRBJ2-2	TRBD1	TGTGCCACCCGGGGATCCGGGACAGCGAACACCGGGGAGCTGTTTTTT	CATRGSGTANTGELFF
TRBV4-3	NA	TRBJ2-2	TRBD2	TGCGCCAGCAGCCAAGATCGACTAGCGGGAGGGAGTTGGGAGCTGTTTTTT	CASSQDRLAGGSWELFF
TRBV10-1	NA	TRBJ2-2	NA	TGCGCCAGCAGTGAGTCGAGGTCAACAGGGCGACTCACCGGGGAGCTGTTTTTT	CASSESRSTGRLTGELFF
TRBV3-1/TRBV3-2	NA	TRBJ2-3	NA	TGTGCCAGCAGTCCCAGAATATCTAGCACAGATACGCAGTATTTT	CASSPRISSTDTQYF
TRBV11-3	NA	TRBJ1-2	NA	TGTGCCAGCAGCTTAGACCTGAGAGGTGGCTACACCTTC	CASSLDLRGGYTF
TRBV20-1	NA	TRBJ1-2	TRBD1	TGCAGTGCTAGTACCGCGACAGGGCTTGGCTACACCTTC	CSASTATGLGYTF
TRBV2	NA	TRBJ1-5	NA	TGTGCCAGCGTCGGAGGTAATAGCAATCAGCCCCAGCATTTT	CASVGGNSNQPQHF
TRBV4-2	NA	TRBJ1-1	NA	TGTGCCAGCAGCAAACAGGGTCCCGGGACTGAAGCTTTCTTT	CASSKQGPGTEAFF
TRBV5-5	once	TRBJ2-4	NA	TGTGCCAGCAGCTTGGGGGAGAAAAACATTCAGTACTTC	CASSLGEKNIQYF
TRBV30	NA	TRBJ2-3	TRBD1	TGTGCCTGGGAAACAGGGGGCGGGACAGATACGCAGTATTTT	CAWETGGGTDTQYF
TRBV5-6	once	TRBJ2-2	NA	TGTGCCAGCAGCTTATCGGGGGTAAGGACCGGGGAGCTGTTTTTT	CASSLSGVRTGELFF
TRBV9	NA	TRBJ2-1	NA	TGTGCCAGCAGCGTAGCCGGGTCCTACAATGAGCAGTTCTTC	CASSVAGSYNEQFF
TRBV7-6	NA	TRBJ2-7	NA	TGTGCCAGCAGCTTATTGGCGAGTGGGGGCGCTCACGAGCAGTACTTC	CASSLLASGGAHEQYF
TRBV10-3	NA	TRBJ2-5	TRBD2	TGTGCCACCAGCGGGGTGGAAGAGACCCAGTACTTC	CATSGVEETQYF
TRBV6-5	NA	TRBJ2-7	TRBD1	TGTGCCAGCAGAAGAACGGGACAGGGTTACGAGCAGTACTTC	CASRRTGQGYEQYF
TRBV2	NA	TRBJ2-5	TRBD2	TGTGCCAGCAGTCCGGGACTAGCGGGGGAGACCCAGTACTTC	CASSPGLAGETQYF
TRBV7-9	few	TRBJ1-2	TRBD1	TGTGCCAGCAGCTTAGGACAGGGGAATGGCTACACCTTC	CASSLGQGNGYTF
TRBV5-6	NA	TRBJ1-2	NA	TGTGCCAGCAGCTTGGGTCAGATTGGGACTCAAGGCTACACCTTC	CASSLGQIGTQGYTF
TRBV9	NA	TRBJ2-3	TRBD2	TGTGCCAGCAGCGTCACGGGAGGGAGCACAGATACGCAGTATTTT	CASSVTGGSTDTQYF
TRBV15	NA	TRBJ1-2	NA	TGTGCCACCAGCCAACAGAGAAATAACTATGGCTACACCTTC	CATSQQRNNYGYTF
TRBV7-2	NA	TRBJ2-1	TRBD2	TGTGCCAGCAGCTTAGCAAGCGGGGGGGCAAATGAGCAGTTCTTC	CASSLASGGANEQFF
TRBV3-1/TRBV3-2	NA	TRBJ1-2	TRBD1	TGTGCCAGCAGCCCCCCTCCCGGGACAGCTGGCTACACCTTC	CASSPPPGTAGYTF
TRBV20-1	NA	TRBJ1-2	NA	TGCAGTGCTAGAGATCATCCAGGCTACACCTTC	CSARDHPGYTF
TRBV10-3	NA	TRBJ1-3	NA	TGTGCCCACGGGGGGCTTGGAAACACCATATATTTT	CAHGGLGNTIYF
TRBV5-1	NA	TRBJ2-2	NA	TGCGCCAGCAGCCCGGACAGCCTCACCGGGGAGCTGTTTTTT	CASSPDSLTGELFF
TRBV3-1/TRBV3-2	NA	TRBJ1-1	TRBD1	TGTGCCAGCAGCCAGGGACAGGGGATAAATGAAGCTTTCTTT	CASSQGQGINEAFF
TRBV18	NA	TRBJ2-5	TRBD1	TGTGCCAGCTCCAGGGGGTCCCAAGAGACCCAGTACTTC	CASSRGSQETQYF
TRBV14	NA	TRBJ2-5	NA	TGTGCCAGCAGCCAAGTCACAACTCGCCGCGGGACCCAGTACTTC	CASSQVTTRRGTQYF
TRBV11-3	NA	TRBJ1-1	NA	TGTGCCAGCAGCTTAGTAGGGGGACACCTGAACACTGAAGCTTTCTTT	CASSLVGGHLNTEAFF
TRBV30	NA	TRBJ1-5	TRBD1	TGTGCCTGGAGTTGGGGGACAGGGCACCAGCCCCAGCATTTT	CAWSWGTGHQPQHF
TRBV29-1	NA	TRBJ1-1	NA	TGCAGCGTTGAAATTGGGACTGGAAACACTGAAGCTTTCTTT	CSVEIGTGNTEAFF
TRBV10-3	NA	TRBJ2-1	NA	TGTGCCATCACCCCAGGGACTAATGAGCAGTTCTTC	CAITPGTNEQFF
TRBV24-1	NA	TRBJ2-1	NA	TGTGCCACCAGTGATACGAATCGGAATGAGCAGTTCTTC	CATSDTNRNEQFF
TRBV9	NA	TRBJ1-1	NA	TGTGCCAGCAGCGTAGACGATCTGGGGGGGACTGAAGCTTTCTTT	CASSVDDLGGTEAFF
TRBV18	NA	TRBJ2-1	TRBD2	TGTGCCAGCTCACCATTTAGCGGGAGAGGGAATGAGCAGTTCTTC	CASSPFSGRGNEQFF
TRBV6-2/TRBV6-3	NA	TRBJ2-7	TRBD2	TGTGCCAGCAGCCTATTTAGCGGGGGGACCTACGAGCAGTACTTC	CASSLFSGGTYEQYF
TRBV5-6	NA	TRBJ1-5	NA	TGTGCCAGCAGCTGGGCCGACGGGCCCCAGCATTTT	CASSWADGPQHF
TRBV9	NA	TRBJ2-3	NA	TGTGCCAGCAGCGTAGGGAGTCCAGATACGCAGTATTTT	CASSVGSPDTQYF